This is a list of T cell receptor beta chains from one sample in a study of CD8 T cells in Susac syndrome. One entry per CDR3 protein, called by TCRdb with MiXCR from the immunoSEQ multiplex PCR reads. Here the sample spans about 120,000 distinct CDR3 sequences, approximately 93% being singletons. Material: CD4+ T cells from PBMCs. The source is a human donor with multiple sclerosis. Both conserved end residues are part of each CDR3.

cdr3_length	v_call	j_call	cdr3_aa
14	TRBV3-1	TRBJ1-6	CASSLRDRNSPLHF
12	TRBV11-2	TRBJ1-1	CASSTNQNEAFF
12	TRBV6-5	TRBJ2-7	CASSGDRYEQYF
14	TRBV7-3	TRBJ1-1	CASSTQGRNTEAFF
14	TRBV28	TRBJ1-5	CASSFRQINQPQHF
14	TRBV7-7	TRBJ2-7	CASSLGTGESEQYF
14	TRBV30	TRBJ1-2	CAWSWTGDPYGYTF
17	TRBV7-2	TRBJ2-7	CASSLNGLAFVPHEQYF
15	TRBV12-3/TRBV12-4	TRBJ2-3	CASSLGTGGTDTQYF
13	TRBV2	TRBJ2-7	CASSDGSGYEQYF
14	TRBV12-3/TRBV12-4	TRBJ2-2	CATSGWAVTGELFF
14	TRBV7-2	TRBJ2-1	CASTQPNSYNEQFF
15	TRBV28	TRBJ1-2	CASSHHLTESYGYTF
16	TRBV28	TRBJ1-5	CASTLGGARSNQPQHF
15	TRBV7-9	TRBJ2-5	CASSLEVQLRETQYF
17	TRBV19	TRBJ2-4	CASSIPDRGHVKNIQYF
14	TRBV24-1	TRBJ1-5	CATTGTGDNQPQHF
14	TRBV7-2	TRBJ2-6	CASTPRPGANVLTF
11	TRBV2	TRBJ2-1	CASSTYNEQFF
16	TRBV3-1	TRBJ2-4	CASSQGGGLAKNIQYF
16	TRBV4-3	TRBJ2-1	CASSPRGPPFGGEQFF
11	TRBV20-1	TRBJ1-1	CSTQGNTEAFF
15	TRBV2	TRBJ2-3	CASSEMGVKTDTQYF
11	TRBV5-6	TRBJ1-1	CASSVGDDAFF
16	TRBV6-2/TRBV6-3	TRBJ1-1	CASSYSQGKWDTEAFF
11	TRBV20-1	TRBJ2-5	CSARQGETQYF
14	TRBV7-2	TRBJ2-5	CASSLAGTQETQYF
13	TRBV12-3/TRBV12-4	TRBJ1-1	CASSSGVDTEAFF
17	TRBV5-6	TRBJ2-7	CASSTVLPGQGAGEQYF
17	TRBV9	TRBJ1-6	CASSGEMGSSYNSPLHF
14	TRBV12-3/TRBV12-4	TRBJ2-5	CASRAGTPQETQYF
14	TRBV5-1	TRBJ1-2	CASSDRTGSYGYTF
12	TRBV5-6	TRBJ2-5	CASSFGGATQYF